These T cell receptor beta chains were read from a single sample in a study of breast tumors, draining lymph nodes, adjacent tissues. TCRdb independently ran MiXCR on the multiplex PCR reads; one entry per CDR3 protein. The data hold about 270,000 distinct CDR3 sequences, with around 30% observed a single time. Sample: axillary lymph node tissue. These receptors all stem from a female donor with breast cancer. Some clones in this sample may be carry-over from other donors' samples. Both conserved end residues are part of each CDR3. Each record gives: CDR3 protein, CDR3 DNA, J gene, D gene, clone size, V gene. The D gene is left open where the match is weak. Size is stated as how often the clone was seen (once, few, many) or a class if it is expanded.

CASRVTGGDEQYF | TGTGCCAGCAGGGTGACAGGGGGCGACGAGCAGTACTTC | TRBJ2-7 | TRBD1 | many | TRBV11-3
CASSLGGASSYNSPLHF | TGTGCCAGCAGCTTGGGGGGGGCGAGCTCCTATAATTCACCCCTCCACTTT | TRBJ1-6 | . | many | TRBV11-2
CASSFQTASEQYF | TGTGCCAGCAGTTTTCAGACGGCGAGCGAGCAGTACTTC | TRBJ2-7 | . | many | TRBV12-3/TRBV12-4
CSVEAYIGEQYF | TGCAGCGTTGAAGCCTACATCGGCGAGCAGTACTTC | TRBJ2-7 | . | many | TRBV29-1
CSARSRDRLRETQYF | TGCAGTGCTAGAAGCCGGGACAGGTTACGAGAGACCCAGTACTTC | TRBJ2-5 | TRBD1 | many | TRBV20-1
CASSQLGRTDTQYF | TGTGCCAGCAGCCAATTGGGAAGGACAGATACGCAGTATTTT | TRBJ2-3 | . | many | TRBV4-2
CASNNRVLQETQYF | TGCGCCAGCAATAACCGCGTCCTCCAAGAGACCCAGTACTTC | TRBJ2-5 | . | once | TRBV10-2
CASHAGVETQYF | TGTGCCAGCCATGCAGGGGTTGAGACCCAGTACTTC | TRBJ2-5 | . | many | TRBV2
CASSYSEIGGSPLHF | TGTGCCAGCAGTTACTCGGAAATCGGCGGTTCACCCCTCCACTTT | TRBJ1-6 | . | many | TRBV6-2/TRBV6-3
CASSLQAGPSYEQYF | TGTGCCAGCAGCTTACAAGCGGGACCATCCTACGAGCAGTACTTC | TRBJ2-7 | TRBD2 | few | TRBV11-2
CASSDPGQGDEKLFF | TGTGCCAGCAGCGATCCGGGACAGGGGGACGAAAAACTGTTTTTT | TRBJ1-4 | TRBD1 | many | TRBV11-2